Listed below are T cell receptor beta chains from one sample, sequenced in a study of type 1 regulatory T cells. Which antigens these TCRs recognize remains unknown. MiXCR, run by TCRdb on the reads, gives a single entry per CDR3 protein. The sample includes roughly 68,000 distinct CDR3 sequences, 63% of them seen just once. The sequenced sample was cultured T cells, either the whole culture or a sorted T cell fraction (not recorded which). These receptors all come from a human donor in good health. The CDR3 runs from the conserved cysteine through the conserved F or W. The order of the fields is D gene, J gene, clone size, V gene, CDR3 protein, CDR3 DNA. The D gene is left open where the match is weak. Clone size appears in some rows only: once, few, many, or a class for an expanded clone.

-	TRBJ2-5	-	TRBV15	CATSRDQETQYF	TGTGCCACCAGTAGGGACCAAGAGACCCAGTACTTC
-	TRBJ2-7	-	TRBV19	CASSMGGTEQYF	TGTGCCAGTAGTATGGGCGGGACCGAGCAGTACTTC
TRBD1	TRBJ2-3	many	TRBV12-3/TRBV12-4	CASSSPGQGAEDTQYF	TGTGCCAGCAGTTCGCCGGGACAGGGGGCAGAGGATACGCAGTATTTT
-	TRBJ1-1	-	TRBV5-4	CASSGGGTGLGLNTEAFF	TGTGCCAGCAGCGGCGGGGGCACAGGGTTGGGGTTGAACACTGAAGCTTTCTTT
-	TRBJ2-1	-	TRBV18	CASSLELYNEQFF	TGTGCCAGCTCTCTTGAACTCTACAATGAGCAGTTCTTC
TRBD1	TRBJ2-5	-	TRBV5-1	CASSRDRGAETQYF	TGCGCCAGCAGCCGGGACAGGGGCGCGGAGACCCAGTACTTC
-	TRBJ2-5	once	TRBV20-1	CSWGRGEETQYF	TGCAGTTGGGGGAGAGGGGAAGAGACCCAGTACTTC
-	TRBJ2-2	-	TRBV5-6	CASSLDLGRDGELFF	TGTGCCAGCAGCTTGGATCTGGGACGGGACGGGGAGCTGTTTTTT
-	TRBJ1-4	-	TRBV6-5	CASSPRRQGDEKLFF	TGTGCCAGCAGTCCTCGAAGGCAGGGCGACGAAAAACTGTTTTTT
-	TRBJ2-6	-	TRBV19	CASSAYFSGNPSGANVLTF	TGTGCCAGTAGTGCATATTTTAGCGGTAACCCCTCTGGGGCCAACGTCCTGACTTTC
TRBD1	TRBJ1-2	-	TRBV2	CASNVGDRNYGYTF	TGTGCCAGCAACGTAGGGGACAGGAACTATGGCTACACCTTC
TRBD1	TRBJ1-5	-	TRBV29-1	CSVKDRGDQPQHF	TGCAGCGTAAAAGACAGGGGGGATCAGCCCCAGCATTTT
-	TRBJ2-7	few	TRBV20-1	CSALSPSSYEQYF	TGCAGTGCCCTCAGTCCTAGCTCCTACGAGCAGTACTTC
-	TRBJ2-1	few	TRBV27	CASRPLRATYNEQFF	TGTGCCAGCCGGCCTCTCCGGGCCACCTACAATGAGCAGTTCTTC
-	TRBJ1-2	many	TRBV20-1	CSANKPPQGTTGYTF	TGCAGTGCAAACAAACCCCCACAGGGTACCACTGGCTACACCTTC
TRBD2	TRBJ2-3	-	TRBV20-1	CSAKREGGTDTQYF	TGCAGTGCAAAGCGGGAGGGGGGGACAGATACGCAGTATTTT
-	TRBJ1-1	-	TRBV7-6	CASSSRRAVNTEAFF	TGTGCCAGCAGCTCTCGACGCGCGGTGAACACTGAAGCTTTCTTT
-	TRBJ2-1	-	TRBV14	CASSQLAATYNEQFF	TGTGCCAGCAGCCAGCTAGCCGCCACCTACAATGAGCAGTTCTTC
TRBD2	TRBJ2-1	-	TRBV6-2/TRBV6-3	CAIQGGRRSYNEQFF	TGTGCCATCCAGGGCGGGAGGCGGTCCTACAATGAGCAGTTCTTC
TRBD2	TRBJ2-5	few	TRBV7-9	CASSLLAGRTNQETQYF	TGTGCCAGCAGCCTACTGGCCGGGAGGACAAACCAAGAGACCCAGTACTTC
-	TRBJ2-5	-	TRBV20-1	CSARVGGPQETQYF	TGCAGTGCTAGAGTGGGGGGGCCGCAAGAGACCCAGTACTTC
TRBD1	TRBJ2-3	-	TRBV24-1	CATGGKDRGTDTQYF	TGTGCCACGGGGGGAAAGGACAGGGGCACAGATACGCAGTATTTT
-	TRBJ2-1	few	TRBV7-2	CASRPRDSYNEQFF	TGTGCCAGCAGACCTCGGGACTCCTACAATGAGCAGTTCTTC
-	TRBJ2-7	-	TRBV10-3	CAIRKDDGGDEQYF	TGTGCCATCAGGAAGGACGACGGTGGCGACGAGCAGTACTTC
TRBD1	TRBJ1-3	-	TRBV14	CASSQVSGGPGNTIYF	TGTGCCAGCAGCCAAGTGTCAGGGGGCCCTGGAAACACCATATATTTT
-	TRBJ2-1	-	TRBV20-1	CSARQPTRGLGNEQFF	TGCAGTGCTAGACAACCCACGCGGGGCCTTGGCAATGAGCAGTTCTTC
-	TRBJ1-1	few	TRBV20-1	CSASRSYGVNTEAFF	TGCAGTGCTAGTCGGTCTTACGGAGTTAACACTGAAGCTTTCTTT
-	TRBJ1-4	-	TRBV4-1	CASSQEGGHGEKLFF	TGCGCCAGCAGCCAAGAGGGGGGCCACGGGGAAAAACTGTTTTTT
TRBD2	TRBJ2-1	-	TRBV12-3/TRBV12-4	CASIQVAGGRFEQFF	TGTGCCAGCATCCAGGTAGCGGGAGGGCGATTTGAGCAGTTCTTC
TRBD1	TRBJ1-6	-	TRBV7-9	CASSLGGTDNSPLHF	TGTGCCAGCAGCTTAGGGGGGACAGATAATTCACCCCTCCACTTT
-	TRBJ2-1	-	TRBV20-1	CSASRGTSYNEQFF	TGCAGTGCTAGCAGGGGCACTTCCTACAATGAGCAGTTCTTC
-	TRBJ2-5	few	TRBV20-1	CSASSGLEYQETQYF	TGCAGTGCTAGCTCCGGTCTGGAGTACCAAGAGACCCAGTACTTC
-	TRBJ2-7	-	TRBV6-2/TRBV6-3	CASSLNWGEQYF	TGTGCCAGCAGCCTCAACTGGGGAGAGCAGTACTTC
-	TRBJ2-6	-	TRBV4-1	CASSQRANVLTF	TGCGCCAGCAGCCAGCGGGCCAACGTCCTGACTTTC
-	TRBJ2-3	-	TRBV5-5	CASSLSSGVRTDTQYF	TGTGCCAGCAGCTTGAGTTCGGGGGTCCGCACAGATACGCAGTATTTT
-	TRBJ2-1	few	TRBV3-1	CASSQDLARGRIF	TGTGCCAGCAGCCAAGATTTAGCGAGAGGTCGGATCTTC
TRBD2	TRBJ2-3	-	TRBV4-1	CASSQDILAGTDTQYF	TGCGCCAGCAGCCAAGATATCCTAGCGGGGACAGATACGCAGTATTTT
-	TRBJ2-1	-	TRBV12-2	CASRPLRGMYNEQFF	TGTGCAAGTCGGCCACTCCGGGGAATGTACAATGAGCAGTTCTTC
TRBD1	TRBJ2-3	-	TRBV5-1	CASSRKDRGPDTQYF	TGCGCCAGCAGCCGGAAAGACAGGGGGCCTGATACGCAGTATTTT
TRBD1	TRBJ1-1	-	TRBV27	CASSAAGTANTEAFF	TGTGCCAGCAGTGCAGCCGGGACAGCGAACACTGAAGCTTTCTTT
TRBD2	TRBJ2-5	-	TRBV6-2/TRBV6-3	CASSSPGLAGAETQYF	TGTGCCAGCAGTTCGCCCGGACTAGCGGGAGCAGAGACCCAGTACTTC
TRBD1	TRBJ2-2	-	TRBV9	CASSVPGQGNTGELFF	TGTGCCAGCAGCGTGCCGGGACAGGGGAACACCGGGGAGCTGTTTTTT
TRBD1	TRBJ2-1	-	TRBV7-9	CASSAPGQQYNEQFF	TGTGCCAGCAGCGCTCCGGGACAGCAGTACAATGAGCAGTTCTTC
-	TRBJ2-1	-	TRBV29-1	CSVVGWERNNEQFF	TGCAGCGTTGTCGGGTGGGAGCGAAACAATGAGCAGTTCTTC
TRBD2	TRBJ2-1	-	TRBV11-2	CASSPGTSGNNEQFF	TGTGCCAGCAGCCCCGGGACTAGCGGGAATAATGAGCAGTTCTTC
-	TRBJ2-1	-	TRBV12-3/TRBV12-4	CASNADRTSSYNEQFF	TGTGCCAGCAATGCTGACAGGACAAGCTCCTACAATGAGCAGTTCTTC
-	TRBJ2-3	-	TRBV19	CASTGLHRDTDTQYF	TGTGCCAGTACCGGACTTCATAGGGACACAGATACGCAGTATTTT
TRBD1	TRBJ1-4	-	TRBV5-1	CASTTGDLTNEKLFF	TGCGCCAGCACGACAGGGGATCTTACTAATGAAAAACTGTTTTTT
-	TRBJ1-1	-	TRBV29-1	CSVESETKAFF	TGCAGCGTTGAATCCGAGACAAAAGCTTTCTTT
-	TRBJ2-7	-	TRBV21-1	CASRSPYEQYF	TGTGCCAGCAGGAGCCCCTACGAGCAGTACTTC
-	TRBJ2-7	-	TRBV2	CASSADRRIPYEQYF	TGTGCCAGCAGTGCTGACAGGAGGATTCCTTATGAGCAGTACTTC
-	TRBJ2-5	-	TRBV5-1	CPSSLAGSSEETQYF	TGCCCCAGCAGCTTGGCCGGTTCTAGTGAAGAGACCCAGTACTTC
TRBD1	TRBJ2-2	-	TRBV12-3/TRBV12-4	CASSSGTGFSGELFF	TGTGCCAGCAGTTCCGGGACAGGGTTCAGCGGGGAGCTGTTTTTT